This T cell receptor beta chain emerged from a study of cytomegalovirus exposure and HLA in healthy donors. Study-wide points: In a later analysis, several top co-occurrence clusters appeared linked to parvovirus B19, influenza, CMV and Epstein-Barr virus. The authors enumerated some 160 TCR beta chains as linked to cytomegalovirus. Later analysis revealed greater clonal expansion in HLA-associated TCR beta chains than in equally common others.

Concerning this clone itself: Its target is not known.

Per the germline V gene, CDR1 is SGHVS and CDR2 is FQNEAQ. The CDR3 loop spans 13 amino acids. The ends were cut back, 2 bases at V and 0 bases at J, with 4 bases in the middle. PCR employed 60 Vbeta and 13 Jbeta primers. Repertoires were generated with immunoSEQ multiplex PCR, while TCRdb's copy carries only in-frame clones and drops some. This table has about 130,000 clones, around 73% appearing once. Sequencing used PBMCs. The chain uses TRBV7-8 and TRBJ2-5; D ambiguous. This receptor was identified in a female donor in good health and CMV-seronegative. The CDR3 sequence: CASSLYNQETQYF. The CDR3 DNA sequence: TGTGCCAGCAGCTTATATAACCAAGAGACCCAGTACTTC.